This TCR beta chain comes out of a study of cytomegalovirus exposure and HLA in healthy donors. Whole-study context: 81% of 398 genotyped donors fell in the Caucasian-associated ancestry cluster.

Germline values: CDR1 LNHDA, CDR2 SQIVND (reference sequence). CDR3 size: 13 residues. Trimming removed 5 bases from V and 3 bases from J, with 10 bases in between. This PCR relied on a set of 60 Vbeta primers and 13 Jbeta primers. Original processing notes: In a later analysis, of some 80 million unique beta chains, approximately 10 million appeared in at least two donors. Measured with immunoSEQ multiplex PCR; TCRdb has only the in-frame clones, and not every one. V and J calls and clone size are copied from that table; D and trimming were computed from the DNA. This sample has about 89,000 clones, with around 74% found just once. On this clone: Its specificity is not known.

Study conclusions and caveats: Across donors, presence/absence analyses took sequencing depth to be roughly uniform. A few V segments could not be told apart, such as TRBV6-2 and TRBV6-3, and were left out.

Sequencing was carried out using PBMCs. This chain links TRBV19 with TRBJ1-2; D remains ambiguous. This clonotype was sampled from a man aged 25-45 years in good health and CMV-seropositive. The CDR3 DNA follows: TGTGCCAGTAGTGCCTACTTGTACTATGGCTACACCTTC. Its protein is CASSAYLYYGYTF.